This paragraph reports one TCR beta chain. Its specificity is not known. The entry originates in a study of blood T cells in healthy people across ages. Study-wide points: Diversity of TCR beta correlated strongly with naive T cell percentage. More naive CD4+ cells and higher diversity marked long-lived donors relative to aged donors.

Peripheral blood was drawn, ten milliliters per donor. Per individual sample, total RNA of at least 6 micrograms was extracted. A J-beta primer mix and a sample-barcoded 5' primer were used in a second PCR of about 7 to 12 cycles. TCRdb re-called the 5' RACE reads with MiXCR, one entry per CDR3 protein. The profile shows about 1.7 million distinct CDR3 sequences, 28% of them singletons. V lost 4 bases and J 4 bases, leaving 20 bases between the germline ends. Germline V CDR1 and CDR2: MNHEY, SVGAGI. This CDR3 region has 17 residues. This chain uses TRBV6-5 with TRBJ1-5, with a tentative D call TRBD1 (6 bases). The sequenced sample consisted of blood. The sequence was collected from a woman under 40 in good health. The CDR3, as DNA: TGTGCCAGCAGTTCTACCGGTGGGATGAGGGGGAATCAGCCCCAGCATTTT. Translated: CASSSTGGMRGNQPQHF.